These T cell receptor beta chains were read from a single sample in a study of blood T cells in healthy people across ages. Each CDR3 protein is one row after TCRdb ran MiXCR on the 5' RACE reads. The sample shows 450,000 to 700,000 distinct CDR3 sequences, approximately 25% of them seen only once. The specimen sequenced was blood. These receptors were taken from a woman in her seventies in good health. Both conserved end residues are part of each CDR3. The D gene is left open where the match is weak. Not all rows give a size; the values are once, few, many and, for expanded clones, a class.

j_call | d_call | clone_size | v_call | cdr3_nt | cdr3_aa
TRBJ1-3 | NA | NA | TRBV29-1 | TGCAGCGTGGAGTCGGGGATCTCTGGAAACACCATATATTTT | CSVESGISGNTIYF
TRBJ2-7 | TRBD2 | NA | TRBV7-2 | TGTGCCAGCAGCTTAGCTCCGAGCGGGGGGCCCTACGAGCAGTACTTC | CASSLAPSGGPYEQYF
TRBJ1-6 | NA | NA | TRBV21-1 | TGTGCCAGCAGCAAAGCTTACCGACCAATTTATAATTCACCCCTCCACTTT | CASSKAYRPIYNSPLHF
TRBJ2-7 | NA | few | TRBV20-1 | TGCAGTGCTAGACTCAAGAGCTCCTACGAGCAGTACTTC | CSARLKSSYEQYF
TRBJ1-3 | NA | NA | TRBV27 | TGTGCCAGCAGTTTCGCCAGCTCTGGAAACACCATATATTTT | CASSFASSGNTIYF
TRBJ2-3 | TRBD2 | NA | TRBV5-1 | TGCGCCAGCAGCTTGGACCAGCGGGGGGCACTCCTAGATACGCAGTATTTT | CASSLDQRGALLDTQYF
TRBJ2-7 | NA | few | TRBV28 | TGTGCCAGCAGAAAGACCGATATATACGAGCAGTACTTC | CASRKTDIYEQYF
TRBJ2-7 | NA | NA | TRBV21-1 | TGTGCCAGCAGCACCGGAACAGGGGTTTACGAGCAGTACTTC | CASSTGTGVYEQYF
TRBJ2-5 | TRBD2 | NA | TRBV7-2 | TGTGCCAGCAGCTTAAGAGCGGGGGTCCAAGAGACCCAGTACTTC | CASSLRAGVQETQYF
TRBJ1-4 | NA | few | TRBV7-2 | TGTGCCAGCAGCCCCTCCCGTCAGCTGAACGAAAAACTGTTTTTT | CASSPSRQLNEKLFF
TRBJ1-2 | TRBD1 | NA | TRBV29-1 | TGCAGCGCCGACCGGACAGGGGGCAACTATGGCTACACCTTC | CSADRTGGNYGYTF
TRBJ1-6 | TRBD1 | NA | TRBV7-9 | TGTGCCAGCAGCTCCGTCCCGGGACAGGGAACTTCACCCCTCCACTTT | CASSSVPGQGTSPLHF
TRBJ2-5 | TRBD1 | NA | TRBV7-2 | TGTGCCAGCAGTTATACTCGGGACAGGGATCAAGAGACCCAGTACTTC | CASSYTRDRDQETQYF
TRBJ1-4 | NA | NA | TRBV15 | TGTGCCAACAGGTCCACAGGCAACTCTAATGAAAAACTGTTTTTT | CANRSTGNSNEKLFF
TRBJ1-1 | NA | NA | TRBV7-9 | TGTGCCGGCAGCTTCGCCGGGAGCACTGAAGCTTTCTTT | CAGSFAGSTEAFF
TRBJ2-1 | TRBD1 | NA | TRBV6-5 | TGTGCCAGCAGTTACTTACCGACAGGGGAGACTGAGCAGTTCTTC | CASSYLPTGETEQFF
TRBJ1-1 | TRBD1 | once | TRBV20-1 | TGCAGTGCCCTCGGGGACAGCCGCACTGAAGCTTTCTTT | CSALGDSRTEAFF
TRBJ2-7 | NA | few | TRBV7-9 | TGTGCCAGCAGCTCAGTAGGGCGCTACGAGCAGTACTTC | CASSSVGRYEQYF
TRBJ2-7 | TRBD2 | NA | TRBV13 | TGTGCCAGCAGCTCGAGTAGCGGGGGGGCCCATCGCTACGAGCAGTACTTC | CASSSSSGGAHRYEQYF
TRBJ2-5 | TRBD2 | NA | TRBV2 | TGTGGAAGCGGGGGTCCCGGGGAGACCCAGTACTTC | CGSGGPGETQYF
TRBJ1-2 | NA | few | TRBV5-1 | TGCGCCAGCAGCTTGGTACCGGGTAAAAACGATGGCTACACCTTC | CASSLVPGKNDGYTF
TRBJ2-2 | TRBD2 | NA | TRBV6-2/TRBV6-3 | TGTGCCGCCCACAACGGGGATAGCGGGGGATGGACCGGGGAGCTGTTTTTT | CAAHNGDSGGWTGELFF
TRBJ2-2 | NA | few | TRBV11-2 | TGTGCCAGCAGCTTAGACCGTTTCGGGGAGCTGTTTTTT | CASSLDRFGELFF
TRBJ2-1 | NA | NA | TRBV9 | TGTGCCAGCAGCACCGATAGGGGGGCCTACAATGAGCAGTTCTTC | CASSTDRGAYNEQFF
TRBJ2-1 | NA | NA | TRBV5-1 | TGCGCCAGCAGCCTGGGCCAGAGGAATGAGCAGTTCTTC | CASSLGQRNEQFF
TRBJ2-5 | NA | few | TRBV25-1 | TGTGCCAGCACCCGGAGAGGGGAAGAGACCCAGTACTTC | CASTRRGEETQYF
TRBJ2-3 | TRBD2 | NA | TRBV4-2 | TGTGCCAGCAGCCAAGACGGGGCTAGCGGGTACACAGATACGCAGTATTTT | CASSQDGASGYTDTQYF
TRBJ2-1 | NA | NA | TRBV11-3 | TGTGCCAGCGGGCCCGGGCCCGGCAATGAGCAGTTCTTC | CASGPGPGNEQFF
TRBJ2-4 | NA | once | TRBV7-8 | TGTGCCAGCAGCTTAGACTCTCTCCGGGGAGGACCCCTGAGGGCCAAAAACATTCAGTACTTC | CASSLDSLRGGPLRAKNIQYF
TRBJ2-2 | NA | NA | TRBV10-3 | TGTGCCATCAGTGACACCGGGGAGCTGTTTTTT | CAISDTGELFF
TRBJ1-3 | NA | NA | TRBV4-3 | TGCGCCAGCAGCCAGTTACAGGGCGGGGGTGGAGGAAACACCATATATTTT | CASSQLQGGGGGNTIYF
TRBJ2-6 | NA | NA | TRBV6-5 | TGTGCCAGCTGTTGGGGATCTGGGGCCAACGTCCTGACTTTC | CASCWGSGANVLTF
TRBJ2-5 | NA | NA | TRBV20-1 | TGCAGTGCTAGCCGAGGTAGCGACCAAGAGACCCAGTACTTC | CSASRGSDQETQYF
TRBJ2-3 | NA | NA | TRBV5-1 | TGCGCCAGCAGCTACCTCGGGGGCTTAAGCACAGATACGCAGTATTTT | CASSYLGGLSTDTQYF
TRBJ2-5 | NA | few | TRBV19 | TGTGCCAGTAGTATACCCAGGGCCCCGGGGGAGACCCAGTACTTC | CASSIPRAPGETQYF
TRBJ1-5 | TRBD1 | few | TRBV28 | TGTGCCAGCAGTTTATTTGCCCCAGGGGGTCAGCCCCAGCATTTT | CASSLFAPGGQPQHF
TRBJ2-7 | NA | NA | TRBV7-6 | TGTGCCAGCAGCTTGGCTAGGGGTACCTACGAGCAGTACTTC | CASSLARGTYEQYF
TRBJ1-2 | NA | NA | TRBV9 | TGTGCCAGCAGCGTTTTCAGGATTAACTATGGCTACACCTTC | CASSVFRINYGYTF
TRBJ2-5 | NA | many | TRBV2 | TGTGCCAGCAGCGCTGAACAGGGCGGGGAGACCCAGTACTTC | CASSAEQGGETQYF
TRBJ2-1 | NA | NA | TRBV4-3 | TGCGCCAGCAGCCAAGATTGGGGGACGTCCTACAATGAGCAGTTCTTC | CASSQDWGTSYNEQFF
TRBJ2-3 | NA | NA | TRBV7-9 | TGTGCCAGCAGCTTAACCGAGGGCCTAGAGAAAGATACGCAGTATTTT | CASSLTEGLEKDTQYF